The 9 T cell receptor beta chains given below trace back to one sample, sequenced in a study of shared clonotypes between healthy human individuals. The table came from immunoSEQ multiplex PCR; TCRdb's copy has only in-frame clones and leaves some out. This table holds 2.5 million or so clones, around 94% found once. The sequenced material came from naive CD4+ T cells sorted from blood. Sample subset: CD45RA+ positively selected. The receptors stem from a young man in good health.

J is TRBJ1-5 and V is TRBV21-1. TRBV21-1 is a pseudogene locus. CDR3 size: 10 residues. CDR3: CASSPQPQHF. The DNA for the CDR3 is TGTGCCAGTAGCCCCCAGCCCCAGCATTTT.

As concerns this clone: This sample also contains other DNA sequences that code for the same CDR3. The genes are TRBV2 and TRBJ1-5; perhaps TRBD1 as D (5 bases). This CDR3 has 13 amino acids. Germline V gives CDR1 SNHLY, CDR2 FYNNEI. The ends were cut back, 6 bases at V and 0 bases at J, with 6 bases in the middle. Written as DNA, the CDR3 is TGTGCCAGCAGAAGGGGTAGCAATCAGCCCCAGCATTTT. It translates to CASRRGSNQPQHF.

This chain joins TRBV11-3 and TRBJ2-1; no clear D gene. The CDR3 covers 13 residues. The V gene lost 9 bases and the J gene lost 0 bases, with 9 bases spanning the gap. From germline, CDR1 is SGHNT and CDR2 YENEEA. The CDR3 protein is CASGDDSYNEQFF. In DNA form, the CDR3 reads TGTGCCAGTGGAGATGACTCCTACAATGAGCAGTTCTTC.

This clone was observed a few times. The V and J genes are TRBV2 and TRBJ1-6; tentative D call: TRBD1 (5 bases). Germline CDR1 SNHLY, CDR2 FYNNEI. The V gene lost 7 bases and the J gene lost 6 bases, with 19 bases spanning the gap. This CDR3 spans 16 amino acids. The CDR3, as DNA: TGTGCCAGCACTCAGGGCCTGGGACGGGCTAATTCACCCCTCCACTTT. Protein product: CASTQGLGRANSPLHF.

Of note for this clone: Other DNA variants within this sample encode the same CDR3. This chain links TRBV27 with TRBJ1-3; TRBD1 matches 8 bases. The CDR3 contains 15 residues. CDR1 MNHEY and CDR2 SMNVEV come from the germline V gene (reference sequence). V lost 2 bases, J lost 5 bases, and 5 bases stayed unmatched. The DNA for the CDR3 is TGTGCCAGCAGTTTAGAAGGACAGGGACGAAACACCATATATTTT. Translating it yields CASSLEGQGRNTIYF.

This clone was recorded once. V usage is TRBV5-5 and J usage is TRBJ2-7; 7 positions agree with TRBD2. V shed 0 bases, J shed 5 bases, and the junction held 5 bases outside the gene matches. From germline, CDR1 is SGHKS and CDR2 YYEKEE (reference sequence). The CDR3 extends over 14 amino acids. In DNA, the CDR3 is TGTGCCAGCAGCTTGGGAGCGGGGTCCAACGAGCAGTACTTC. Translating it yields CASSLGAGSNEQYF.

This chain uses TRBV10-3 with TRBJ2-1; 8 bases agree with TRBD2. Trimming cost V 0 bases and J 1 base; bases outside gene matches: 8. This CDR3 is 18 amino acids long. Per germline, CDR1 ENHRY and CDR2 SYGVKD. Here the CDR3 DNA reads TGTGCCATCAGTGAGTCAGGGGCGACTAGCGCTTCCTACAATGAGCAGTTCTTC. It translates to CAISESGATSASYNEQFF.

This chain uses TRBV19 with TRBJ1-1; maybe TRBD1 (6 bases). V shed 8 bases and J shed 0 bases, with 10 bases lying between them. CDR3 length equals 13 residues. Germline V CDR1 and CDR2: LNHDA, SQIVND (reference sequence). CDR3 loop: CASGQIMNTEAFF. As DNA, the CDR3 is TGTGCCAGTGGACAGATTATGAACACTGAAGCTTTCTTT. Combining the CDR3 with reference TRBV19 and TRBJ1-1 gives the whole variable domain DGGITQSPKYLFRKEGQNVTLSCEQNLNHDAMYWYRQDPGQGLRLIYYSQIVNDFQKGDIAEGYSVSREKKESFPLTVTSAQKNPTAFYLCASGQIMNTEAFFGQGTRLTVV.

V and J are TRBV11-3 and TRBJ2-2, with D uncertain. CDR1 SGHNT and CDR2 YENEEA come from the germline V gene. The V gene lost 0 bases and the J gene lost 4 bases, with 9 bases spanning the gap. The length of the CDR3 is 15 residues. CDR3 in DNA: TGTGCCAGCAGCTTAGATCCTAGAAGCACCGGGGAGCTGTTTTTT. Protein: CASSLDPRSTGELFF.